These T cell receptor beta chains were read from a single sample in a study of blood T cell repertoires in COVID-19. Profiled with immunoSEQ multiplex PCR; TCRdb holds only in-frame clones, not every one. The repertoire holds tens of thousands of clones, with 60% to 85% as singletons. The specimen sequenced was peripheral blood. These TCRs come from a man younger than 40 with COVID-19, enrolled during active disease. Both conserved end residues are part of each CDR3. A D gene is named only where the DNA matches it firmly. The size entry is marked missing in some rows and otherwise reads once, few, many or a size class.

d_call,clone_size,v_call,j_call,cdr3_nt,cdr3_aa
TRBD1,NA,TRBV9,TRBJ2-7,TGTGCCAGCAGCGGACAGGGGGAGGCCGAGCAGTACTTC,CASSGQGEAEQYF
TRBD2,once,TRBV19,TRBJ2-5,TGTGCCAGTAGTTCCGTGACTAGCGGGAGGCAAGAGACCCAGTACTTC,CASSSVTSGRQETQYF
TRBD1,NA,TRBV7-2,TRBJ2-4,TGTGCCAGCAGCTTAGCATCAGGGGGCACAAACATTCAGTACTTC,CASSLASGGTNIQYF
TRBD2,few,TRBV28,TRBJ2-7,TGTGCCAGCAGCAACCCGGGGGGGGTATTAGAGCAGTACTTC,CASSNPGGVLEQYF
NA,few,TRBV4-3,TRBJ1-6,TGCGCCAGCAGCCAAGACGTGCCGGGGGAAGGTTCACCCCTCCACTTT,CASSQDVPGEGSPLHF
TRBD1,NA,TRBV30,TRBJ1-6,TGTGCCTGGAGTGACCCCCTCGACAGGGCAAGAGATTCACCCCTCCACTTT,CAWSDPLDRARDSPLHF
TRBD1,NA,TRBV13,TRBJ2-2,TGTGCCAGCAGCTTAGGACAGGGGGATGCCGGGGAGCTGTTTTTT,CASSLGQGDAGELFF
TRBD2,NA,TRBV27,TRBJ2-2,TGTGCCAGCAGGGGACTCCGACTAGCGGGAGGTTCATCCGCCGGGGAGCTGTTTTTT,CASRGLRLAGGSSAGELFF
NA,once,TRBV19,TRBJ1-3,TGTGCCAGTAGTATCACAGCCGGCTCTGGAAACACCATATATTTT,CASSITAGSGNTIYF
NA,NA,TRBV24-1,TRBJ2-3,TGTGCCACCAGAGACAGGGCCGCGGGGACGCAGTATTTT,CATRDRAAGTQYF
NA,NA,TRBV18,TRBJ1-4,TGTGCCAGCTCACGCGTTGCAACTAATGAAAAACTGTTTTTT,CASSRVATNEKLFF
NA,few,TRBV29-1,TRBJ2-7,TGCAGCGTTGAAGGGTGGGGGCAGTTCTACGAGCAGTACTTC,CSVEGWGQFYEQYF
TRBD2,few,TRBV6-2/TRBV6-3,TRBJ2-1,TGTGCCAGCAGTTACTCAATTGGACTAGCGAGCGACCCCTCGAGGAATGAGCAGTTCTTC,CASSYSIGLASDPSRNEQFF
TRBD1,NA,TRBV10-3,TRBJ1-5,TGTGCCATCAGTGTAAACACAGGGGAGCCCCAGCATTTT,CAISVNTGEPQHF
NA,NA,TRBV7-2,TRBJ2-5,TGTGCCAGCAGCTTAGGGGTTAGCGGCGGGGAGACCCAGTACTTC,CASSLGVSGGETQYF
TRBD2,NA,TRBV5-5,TRBJ2-3,TGTGCCAGCACCTCTACGCTGGGGGGGGACACAGATACGCAGTATTTT,CASTSTLGGDTDTQYF
TRBD2,once,TRBV7-6,TRBJ2-1,TGTGCCAGCAGCCCAGGGACTAGCGGGAGCCTGGGGTACAATGAGCAGTTCTTC,CASSPGTSGSLGYNEQFF
TRBD1,NA,TRBV29-1,TRBJ2-1,TGCAGCGTCCTACAGGGGATTGAGCAGTTCTTC,CSVLQGIEQFF
TRBD2,once,TRBV3-1/TRBV3-2,TRBJ2-1,TGTGCCAGCAGCCAAGAAGGGCGCGGGAGTATAATAGAGCAGTTCTTC,CASSQEGRGSIIEQFF
TRBD1,NA,TRBV30,TRBJ1-5,TGTGCCTGGAGTGCCCGGGGCAGGGGGCCCCATCAGCCCCAGCATTTT,CAWSARGRGPHQPQHF
TRBD1,NA,TRBV5-1,TRBJ2-1,TGCGCCAGCAATAGCAGGCAGGGGGCGCGAAATGAGCAGTTCTTC,CASNSRQGARNEQFF
NA,NA,TRBV24-1,TRBJ1-1,TGTGCCGTCAGGGGGAACACTGAAGCTTTCTTT,CAVRGNTEAFF
NA,NA,TRBV18,TRBJ2-7,TGTGCCAGCTCACCCGGGGAGGCCTACGAGCAGTACTTC,CASSPGEAYEQYF
NA,NA,TRBV13,TRBJ2-3,TGTGCCAGCAGCTTCACTCGGCCGGGTATCACAGATACGCAGTATTTT,CASSFTRPGITDTQYF
TRBD1,NA,TRBV30,TRBJ1-5,TGTGCCTGGGGCCTGAAGACAGGGGGCCTAGAGCCCCAGCATTTT,CAWGLKTGGLEPQHF
TRBD1,NA,TRBV7-2,TRBJ1-2,TGTGCCAGCAGTCGGGACAGGGGGTACTATGGCTACACCTTC,CASSRDRGYYGYTF
TRBD2,NA,TRBV5-1,TRBJ2-5,TGCGCCAGCAGCCCGGCTAGCGGGGATGAGACCCAGTACTTC,CASSPASGDETQYF
TRBD2,NA,TRBV10-3,TRBJ2-5,TGTGCCATCAGTGAGTCGTCTGGCGGGAGGGAGACCCAGTACTTC,CAISESSGGRETQYF
NA,NA,TRBV7-2,TRBJ1-1,TGTGCCAGCAGCTTCACAGGGTTTAGCACTGAAGCTTTCTTT,CASSFTGFSTEAFF
NA,NA,TRBV5-1,TRBJ2-5,TGCGCCAGCAGCTTGGGGGCTAGCTCCGTCCAAGAGACCCAGTACTTC,CASSLGASSVQETQYF
TRBD1,NA,TRBV30,TRBJ2-7,TGTGCCTGGAGTCCCGGGACAGGGGACTACGAGCAGTACTTC,CAWSPGTGDYEQYF
TRBD1,NA,TRBV7-8,TRBJ2-7,TGTGCCAGCAGCTCCAGACCTACCGGGACAGGGGGCTACGAGCAGTACTTC,CASSSRPTGTGGYEQYF
TRBD1,NA,TRBV7-9,TRBJ2-3,TGTGCCAGCAGCCCACAGGGGGCGGCAGATACGCAGTATTTT,CASSPQGAADTQYF
NA,NA,TRBV25-1,TRBJ2-3,TGTGCCAGCAGTGGAGCCCCCAGAGGATGGCCAAGAGCAGATACGCAGTATTTT,CASSGAPRGWPRADTQYF
NA,NA,TRBV15,TRBJ1-3,TGTGCCACCAGCAGAGAATTCTCGGCGGCCGCTTCTGGAAACACCATATATTTT,CATSREFSAAASGNTIYF